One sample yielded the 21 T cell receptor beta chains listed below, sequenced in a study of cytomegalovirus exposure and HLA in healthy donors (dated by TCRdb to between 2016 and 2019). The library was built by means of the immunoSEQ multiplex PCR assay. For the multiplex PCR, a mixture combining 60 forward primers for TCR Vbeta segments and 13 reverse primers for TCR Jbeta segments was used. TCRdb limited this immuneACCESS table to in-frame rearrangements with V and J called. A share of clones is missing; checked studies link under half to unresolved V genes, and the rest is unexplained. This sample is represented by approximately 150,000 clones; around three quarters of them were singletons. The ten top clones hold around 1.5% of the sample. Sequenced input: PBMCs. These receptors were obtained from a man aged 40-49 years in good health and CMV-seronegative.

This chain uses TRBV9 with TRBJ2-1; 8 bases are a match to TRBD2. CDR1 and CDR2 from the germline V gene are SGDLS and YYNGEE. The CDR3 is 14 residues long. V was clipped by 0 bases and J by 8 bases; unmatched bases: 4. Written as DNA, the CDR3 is TGTGCCAGCAGCGTAGCGGGGGGGGCCGATGAGCAGTTCTTC. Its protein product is CASSVAGGADEQFF. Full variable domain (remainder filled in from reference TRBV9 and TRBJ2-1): DSGVTQTPKHLITATGQRVTLRCSPRSGDLSVYWYQQSLDQGLQFLIQYYNGEERAKGNILERFSAQQFPDLHSELNLSSLELGDSALYFCASSVAGGADEQFFGPGTRLTVL.

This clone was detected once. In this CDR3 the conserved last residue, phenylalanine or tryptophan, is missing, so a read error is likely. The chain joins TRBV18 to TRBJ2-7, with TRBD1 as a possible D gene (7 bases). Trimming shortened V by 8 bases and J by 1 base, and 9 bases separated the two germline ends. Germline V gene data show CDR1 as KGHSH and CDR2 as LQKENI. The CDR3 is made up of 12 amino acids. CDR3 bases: TGTGCCAGCGCGGGACAGTCCTACGAGCAGTACCTC. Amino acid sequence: CASAGQSYEQYL.

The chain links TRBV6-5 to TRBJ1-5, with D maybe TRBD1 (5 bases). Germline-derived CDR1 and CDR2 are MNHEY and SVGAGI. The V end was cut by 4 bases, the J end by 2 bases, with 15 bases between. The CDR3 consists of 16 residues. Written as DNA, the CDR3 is TGTGCCAGCAGTTCCCGACAGCCCAGCGGCAATCAGCCCCAGCATTTT. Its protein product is CASSSRQPSGNQPQHF.

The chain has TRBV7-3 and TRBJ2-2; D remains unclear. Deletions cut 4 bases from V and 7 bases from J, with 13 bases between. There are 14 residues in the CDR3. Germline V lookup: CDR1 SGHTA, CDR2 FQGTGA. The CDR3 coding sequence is TGTGCCAGCAGCTCAACGCTACTCGGCGGGGAGCTGTTTTTT. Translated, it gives CASSSTLLGGELFF.

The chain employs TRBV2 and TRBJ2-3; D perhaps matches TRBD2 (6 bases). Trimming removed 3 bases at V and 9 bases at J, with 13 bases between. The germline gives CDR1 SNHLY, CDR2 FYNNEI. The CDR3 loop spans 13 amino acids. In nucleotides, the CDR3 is TGTGCCAGCAGTGAGTCGACGGGAGTAACGCAGTATTTT. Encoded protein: CASSESTGVTQYF.

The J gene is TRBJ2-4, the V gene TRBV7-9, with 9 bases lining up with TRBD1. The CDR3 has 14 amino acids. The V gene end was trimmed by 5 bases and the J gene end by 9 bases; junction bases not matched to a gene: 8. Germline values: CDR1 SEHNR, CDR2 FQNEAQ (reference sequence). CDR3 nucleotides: TGTGCCAGCAGCCTAGGACAGGGGTTAGGCATTCAGTACTTC. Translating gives CASSLGQGLGIQYF.

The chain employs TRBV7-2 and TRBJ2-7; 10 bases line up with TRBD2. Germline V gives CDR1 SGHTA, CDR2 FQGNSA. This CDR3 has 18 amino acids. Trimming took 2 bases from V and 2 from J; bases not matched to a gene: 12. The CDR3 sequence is CASSLRGLATSGAYEQYF. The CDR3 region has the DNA TGTGCCAGCAGCTTAAGGGGACTAGCGACAAGTGGGGCCTACGAGCAGTACTTC.

This chain's CDR3 is CASRAEGGGQGYTF. DNA of the CDR3: TGTGCCAGCAGGGCAGAGGGGGGGGGCCAAGGCTACACCTTC. The chain employs TRBV9 and TRBJ1-2, with a weak D call TRBD1 (6 bases). V lost 5 bases and J 8 bases, leaving 19 bases between the germline ends. This CDR3 has 14 amino acids. Germline CDR1 and CDR2: SGDLS and YYNGEE.

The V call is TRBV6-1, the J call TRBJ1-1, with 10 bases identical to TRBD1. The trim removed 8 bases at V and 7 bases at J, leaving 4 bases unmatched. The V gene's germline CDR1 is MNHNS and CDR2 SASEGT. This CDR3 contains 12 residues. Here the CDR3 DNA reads TGTGCCAGCCGGGACAGGGGATATGAAGCTTTCTTT. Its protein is CASRDRGYEAFF.

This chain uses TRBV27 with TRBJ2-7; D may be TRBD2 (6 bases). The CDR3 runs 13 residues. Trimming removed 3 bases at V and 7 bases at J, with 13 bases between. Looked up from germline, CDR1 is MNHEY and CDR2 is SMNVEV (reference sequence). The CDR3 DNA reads TGTGCCAGCAGTTTCCAGTTCGGAGGGGAGCAGTACTTC. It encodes CASSFQFGGEQYF.

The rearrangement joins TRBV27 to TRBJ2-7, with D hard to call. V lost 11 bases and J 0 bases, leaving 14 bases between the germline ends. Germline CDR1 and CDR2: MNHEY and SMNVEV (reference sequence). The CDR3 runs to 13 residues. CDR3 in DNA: TGTGCCGGAACCGGTATTAGCTCCTACGAGCAGTACGTC. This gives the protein CAGTGISSYEQYV.

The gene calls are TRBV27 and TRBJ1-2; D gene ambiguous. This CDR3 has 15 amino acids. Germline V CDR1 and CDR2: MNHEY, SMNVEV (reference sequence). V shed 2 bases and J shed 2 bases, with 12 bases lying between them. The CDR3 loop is CASSLKIDSNYGYTF. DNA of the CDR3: TGTGCCAGCAGTTTAAAAATCGACTCAAACTATGGCTACACCTTC.

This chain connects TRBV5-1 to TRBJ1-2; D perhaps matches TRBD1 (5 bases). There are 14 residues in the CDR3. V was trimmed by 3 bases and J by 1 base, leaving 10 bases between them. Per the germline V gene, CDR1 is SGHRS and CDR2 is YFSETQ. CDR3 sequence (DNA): TGCGCCAGCAGCTCCATGACAGTTAACTATGGCTACACCTTC. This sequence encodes CASSSMTVNYGYTF.

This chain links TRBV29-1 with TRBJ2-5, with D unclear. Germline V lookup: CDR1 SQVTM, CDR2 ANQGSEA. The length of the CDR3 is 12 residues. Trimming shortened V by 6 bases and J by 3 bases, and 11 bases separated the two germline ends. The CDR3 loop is CSVRHSKETQYF. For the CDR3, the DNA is TGCAGCGTCCGGCACAGTAAAGAGACCCAGTACTTC. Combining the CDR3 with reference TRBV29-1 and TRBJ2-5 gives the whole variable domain SAVISQKPSRDICQRGTSLTIQCQVDSQVTMMFWYRQQPGQSLTLIATANQGSEATYESGFVIDKFPISRPNLTFSTLTVSNMSPEDSSIYLCSVRHSKETQYFGPGTRLLVL.

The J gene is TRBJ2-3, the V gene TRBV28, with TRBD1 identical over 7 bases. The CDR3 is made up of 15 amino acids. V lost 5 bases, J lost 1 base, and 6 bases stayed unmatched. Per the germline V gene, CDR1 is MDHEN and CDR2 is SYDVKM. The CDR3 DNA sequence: TGTGCCAGCAGTGGACAGGTCCAACGCACAGATACGCAGTATTTT. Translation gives CASSGQVQRTDTQYF. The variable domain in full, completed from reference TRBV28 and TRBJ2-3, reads DVKVTQSSRYLVKRTGEKVFLECVQDMDHENMFWYRQDPGLGLRLIYFSYDVKMKEKGDIPEGYSVSREKKERFSLILESASTNQTSMYLCASSGQVQRTDTQYFGPGTRLTVL.

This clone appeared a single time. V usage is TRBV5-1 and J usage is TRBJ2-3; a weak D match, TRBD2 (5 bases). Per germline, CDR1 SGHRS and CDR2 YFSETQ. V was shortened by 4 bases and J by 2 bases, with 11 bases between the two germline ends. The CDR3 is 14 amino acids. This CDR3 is CASSKGRDTDTQYF. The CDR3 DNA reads TGCGCCAGCAGCAAAGGACGGGACACAGATACGCAGTATTTT.

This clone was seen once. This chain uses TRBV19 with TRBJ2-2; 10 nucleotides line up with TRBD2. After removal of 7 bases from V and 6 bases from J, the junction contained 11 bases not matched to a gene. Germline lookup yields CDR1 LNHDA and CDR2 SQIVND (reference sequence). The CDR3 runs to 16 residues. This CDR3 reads CASMGGSGRAPGELFF. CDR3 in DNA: TGTGCCAGTATGGGGGGCAGCGGGAGGGCCCCCGGGGAGCTGTTTTTT.

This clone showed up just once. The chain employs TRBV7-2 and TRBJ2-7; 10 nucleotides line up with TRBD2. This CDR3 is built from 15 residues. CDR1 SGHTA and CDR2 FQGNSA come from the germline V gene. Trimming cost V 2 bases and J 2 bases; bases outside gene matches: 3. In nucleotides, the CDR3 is TGTGCCAGCAGCTTATGGACTAGCGGACCCTACGAGCAGTACTTC. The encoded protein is CASSLWTSGPYEQYF.

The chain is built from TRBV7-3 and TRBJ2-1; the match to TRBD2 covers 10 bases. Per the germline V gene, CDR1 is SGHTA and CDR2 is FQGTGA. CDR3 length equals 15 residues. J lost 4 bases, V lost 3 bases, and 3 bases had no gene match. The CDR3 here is CASSLGLAPYNEQFF. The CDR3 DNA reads TGTGCCAGCAGCTTGGGACTAGCGCCTTACAATGAGCAGTTCTTC.

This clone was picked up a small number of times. CDR3 DNA: TGTGCCAGCTCTGTAATCCCGGGACAGGAGCTGTTTTTT. As protein: CASSVIPGQELFF. The genes are TRBV27 and TRBJ2-2, with D tentatively TRBD1 (6 bases). In germline, CDR1 is MNHEY, CDR2 SMNVEV (reference sequence). The CDR3 spans 13 residues. Trimming shortened V by 8 bases and J by 10 bases, and 17 bases separated the two germline ends.

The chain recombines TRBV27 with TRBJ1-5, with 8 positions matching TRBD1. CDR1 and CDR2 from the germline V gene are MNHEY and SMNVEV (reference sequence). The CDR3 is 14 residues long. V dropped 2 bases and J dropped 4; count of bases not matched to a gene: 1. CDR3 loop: CASSLNRGNQPQHF. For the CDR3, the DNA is TGTGCCAGCAGTTTAAACAGGGGGAATCAGCCCCAGCATTTT.